Presented here are 21 T cell receptor beta chains from one specimen sequenced in a study of glioma-infiltrating T cells (dated by TCRdb to the mid-2010s). This sample was sequenced with an Illumina MiSeq. The iRepertoire nested amplicon-rescue multiplex PCR (arm-PCR) platform was used to amplify TCR alpha and beta CDR3 regions from RNA. Clones were called with MiXCR by TCRdb after fastp trimmed the public reads at Q25, and only in-frame beta chains were retained. Rows with one shared CDR3 protein collapse into an entry with the most common genes and DNA. The sample table records about 140,000 distinct CDR3 sequences; around 40% of these occur just once. About a fifth of the sample is taken by the ten largest. The material sequenced was glioma tissue, nonneoplastic brain tissue, or PBMCs (not recorded which). The receptors were gathered from a human donor with low-grade glioma or glioblastoma, undergoing nonglioma brain surgery, or in good health (not recorded which).

The chain is built from TRBV6-2 or TRBV6-3 and TRBJ2-3, with 8 bases matching TRBD2. The CDR3 extends over 17 amino acids. Germline loops: CDR1 MNHEY, CDR2 SVGEGT. Trimming removed 2 bases from V and 5 bases from J; junction bases left unmatched: 12. The chain's CDR3 is CASSYPTVVAGQDTQYF. The DNA for the CDR3 is TGTGCCAGCAGTTACCCGACGGTGGTAGCGGGACAAGATACGCAGTATTTT.

Remarks on this clonotype: Given a much more abundant clone one base away, this may be a read error. The genes are TRBV20-1 and TRBJ2-5; D may be TRBD1 or TRBD2 (6 bases each). CDR3 length equals 15 residues. In germline, CDR1 is DFQATT, CDR2 SNEGSKA (reference sequence). The CDR3 spells CSARAAWGAAETRYF. The CDR3, as DNA: TGCAGTGCTAGAGCTGCCTGGGGGGCGGCGGAGACCCGGTACTTC.

This rearrangement joins TRBV9 to TRBJ2-1; TRBD2 aligns across 13 bases. Germline V lookup: CDR1 SGDLS, CDR2 YYNGEE. Germline trimming cut 3 bases from V and 7 bases from J; bases unmatched to any gene: 7. The length of the CDR3 is 16 residues. In DNA form, the CDR3 reads TGTGCCAGCAGCGGACCACTAGCGGGGGGGCTTAATGAGCAGTTCTTC. Its protein product is CASSGPLAGGLNEQFF. The entire variable domain, with the rest obtained from reference TRBV9 and TRBJ2-1, is as follows: DSGVTQTPKHLITATGQRVTLRCSPRSGDLSVYWYQQSLDQGLQFLIQYYNGEERAKGNILERFSAQQFPDLHSELNLSSLELGDSALYFCASSGPLAGGLNEQFFGPGTRLTVL.

This clonotype was counted only a few times. V and J are TRBV20-1 and TRBJ2-7; D is uncertain. Germline V CDR1 and CDR2: DFQATT, SNEGSKA (reference sequence). The germline V and J ends were trimmed by 4 bases and 3 bases, with 13 bases remaining between them. The CDR3 has 13 amino acids. CDR3 region: CSAKRGDIYEQYF. Written as DNA, the CDR3 is TGCAGTGCTAAACGAGGAGATATCTACGAGCAGTACTTC.

A few counts support this clonotype. This chain links TRBV28 with TRBJ2-7; 10 nucleotides line up with TRBD2. Looked up from germline, CDR1 is MDHEN and CDR2 is SYDVKM. J lost 2 bases, V lost 0 bases, and 1 base had no gene match. The CDR3 runs to 15 residues. The CDR3 coding sequence is TGTGCCAGCAGTTTATGGCTAGCGGGGGCCTACGAGCAGTACTTC. Its protein is CASSLWLAGAYEQYF.

This clonotype showed up many times. The chain links TRBV6-2 or TRBV6-3 to TRBJ2-1; the match to TRBD2 covers 7 bases. This CDR3 spans 18 amino acids. V was clipped by 0 bases and J by 3 bases; unmatched bases: 11. Germline V gene lookup returns CDR1 MNHEY and CDR2 SVGEGT. The CDR3 coding sequence is TGTGCCAGCAGTTACTCCCGAGAGCGGCTAGCGGACTACAATGAGCAGTTCTTC. Translation: CASSYSRERLADYNEQFF.

This clonotype was seen ten or more times. The CDR3 region is CATKTLTGSYGYTF. The CDR3 nucleotides are TGTGCCACCAAAACACTGACAGGGAGCTATGGCTACACCTTC. This chain joins TRBV6-1 and TRBJ1-2; TRBD1 matches 7 bases. V lost 10 bases, J lost 4 bases, and 12 bases stayed unmatched. This CDR3 has 14 amino acids. In germline, CDR1 is MNHNS, CDR2 SASEGT.

The CDR3 nucleotides are TGTGCCAGCAGCTCCCCCCGGGACGCGGGTACGCAGTATTTT. Residues: CASSSPRDAGTQYF. J is TRBJ2-3 and V is TRBV11-2; D possibly matches TRBD1 or TRBD2 (5 bases each). In germline, CDR1 is SGHAT, CDR2 FQNNGV. CDR3 size: 14 residues. The ends were cut back, 4 bases at V and 8 bases at J, with 16 bases in the middle.

The genes are TRBV12-5 and TRBJ2-2; D might be TRBD1 (5 bases). V was shortened by 3 bases and J by 7 bases, with 12 bases between the two germline ends. The CDR3 consists of 14 residues. The germline V gene encodes CDR1 LGHNT and CDR2 FRNRAP. The CDR3 bases are TGTGCTAGTGGTTTAAACGCAGGGTTCGGGGAGCTGTTTTTT. This sequence encodes CASGLNAGFGELFF.

This clonotype was detected only a few times. The chain carries TRBV29-1 and TRBJ1-6; D unresolved. Trimming removed 6 bases at V and 6 bases at J, with 12 bases between. This CDR3 region has 13 residues. Germline V gene sequence: CDR1 SQVTM, CDR2 ANQGSEA. Here the CDR3 DNA reads TGCAGCGTAGCCAGTGGGCCTAATTCACCCCTCCACTTT. Its translation is CSVASGPNSPLHF.

This clonotype was recorded many times. V and J are TRBV6-1 and TRBJ1-1; D remains unclear. V lost 6 bases and J 1 base, leaving 9 bases between the germline ends. The CDR3 totals 13 residues. Germline V gene data show CDR1 as MNHNS and CDR2 as SASEGT. CDR3 DNA: TGTGCCAGCAGGGAGGCGGAGAACACTGAAGCTTTCTTT. As protein: CASREAENTEAFF.

The genes are TRBV6-1 and TRBJ2-5, with unresolved D. CDR3 length: 12 residues. The germline gives CDR1 MNHNS, CDR2 SASEGT. V lost 9 bases to trimming and J lost 2 bases, with 10 bases between them. CDR3 residues: CARGLPQETQYF. The CDR3 DNA sequence: TGTGCCAGAGGCTTGCCGCAAGAGACCCAGTACTTC.

The V call is TRBV4-1, the J call TRBJ2-3, with D perhaps matching TRBD1 or TRBD2 (5 bases each). V was cut by 0 bases and J by 3 bases, with 10 bases left in between. This CDR3 spans 15 amino acids. From germline, CDR1 is MGHRA and CDR2 YSYEKL. DNA for the CDR3: TGCGCCAGCAGCCAAGATGCGTGGGGGACAGATACGCAGTATTTT. This encodes CASSQDAWGTDTQYF.

This clonotype was counted a single time. V is TRBV12-3 or TRBV12-4 and J is TRBJ2-4, with 7 bases lining up with TRBD2. The CDR3 is 15 residues long. After removal of 3 bases from V and 3 bases from J, the junction contained 5 bases not matched to a gene. For the CDR3, the DNA is TGTGCCAGCAGTTTTATAGCGGGCAACAAAAACATTCAGTACTTC. It yields the protein CASSFIAGNKNIQYF.

This clonotype has a handful of counts. This rearrangement joins TRBV7-9 to TRBJ2-7; the D gene is possibly TRBD1 (5 bases). CDR1 is SEHNR, CDR2 FQNEAQ, per germline (reference sequence). V dropped 6 bases and J dropped 3 bases, with 9 bases sitting between them. The CDR3 loop spans 12 amino acids. The CDR3 reads CASSRQNYEQYF. CDR3 nucleotide sequence: TGTGCCAGCAGTCGACAGAACTACGAGCAGTACTTC.

In this sample, this clonotype turned up once. V gene TRBV6-2 or TRBV6-3 combines with J gene TRBJ1-6; TRBD1 aligns across 9 bases. The trim removed 1 base at V and 10 bases at J, leaving 5 bases unmatched. Per the germline V gene, CDR1 is MNHEY and CDR2 is SVGEGT. The CDR3 contains 15 residues. The CDR3 region has the DNA TGTGCCAGCAGTTACTGGACAGGGGAACAGTCACCCCTCCACTTT. Protein: CASSYWTGEQSPLHF.

This clonotype appeared a few times. This rearrangement joins TRBV7-2 to TRBJ2-3; 7 positions agree with TRBD2. This CDR3 comprises 15 residues. The V and J ends lost 11 bases and 5 bases, in that order; junction bases with no gene match: 16. Germline V gives CDR1 SGHTA, CDR2 FQGNSA. Written as DNA, the CDR3 is TGTGCCCGCACCGTGGGGGGGGGTTTCGGAGATACGCAGTATTTT. The encoded protein is CARTVGGGFGDTQYF.

The V and J genes are TRBV20-1 and TRBJ2-5; TRBD1 agrees at 9 bases. The CDR3 covers 14 residues. The ends lost 5 bases at V and 4 bases at J; junction bases unmatched: 8. The germline CDR1 and CDR2 sequences are DFQATT and SNEGSKA (reference sequence). CDR3 protein: CSAYGQGRGETQYF. The CDR3 DNA is TGCAGTGCTTATGGACAGGGGAGGGGAGAGACCCAGTACTTC.

This clonotype was counted many times. The chain employs TRBV27 and TRBJ2-7; a weak D match, TRBD1 (6 bases). The germline gives CDR1 MNHEY, CDR2 SMNVEV (reference sequence). The ends were cut back, 6 bases at V and 5 bases at J, with 20 bases in the middle. CDR3 length: 15 residues. The CDR3 DNA reads TGTGCCAGCAGCCTACTCAGGGGTGTCAGGGACGAGCAGTACTTC. Translated, it gives CASSLLRGVRDEQYF.

This clonotype has more than one count but fewer than ten. The V and J genes are TRBV6-1 and TRBJ2-3; 8 bases line up with TRBD1. V trimming: 3 bases; J trimming: 4 bases; junction bases outside the gene matches: 6. The germline CDR1 and CDR2 sequences are MNHNS and SASEGT. CDR3 length: 15 residues. CDR3 nucleotide sequence: TGTGCCAGCAGTGACGGACAGGGATGGGCAGATACGCAGTATTTT. Translation gives CASSDGQGWADTQYF.

This clonotype was detected only a few times. J is TRBJ2-4 and V is TRBV28; tentatively, D is TRBD2 (5 bases). V lost 6 bases and J 7 bases, leaving 19 bases between the germline ends. The CDR3 is 15 amino acids. Germline values: CDR1 MDHEN, CDR2 SYDVKM. The CDR3 spells CASSTRTGWSNIQYF. The DNA of the CDR3 is TGTGCCAGCAGCACTCGGACTGGTTGGAGTAACATTCAGTACTTC.